Reported below is one TCR beta chain. The antigen is undetermined. Clones were sequenced by immunoSEQ multiplex PCR, and TCRdb holds only the in-frame ones, with some missing. The sample shows about 1.1 million clones, approximately 80% of them seen only once. The data derive from a study of shared clonotypes between healthy human individuals. Turning to the study itself: CD4 naive and memory got three plates each, CD8 naive two, CD8 memory one.

This CDR3 is built from 13 residues. Germline V CDR1 and CDR2: LNHNV, YYDKDF (reference sequence). V was pared by 8 bases and J by 4 bases, with 2 bases of the junction left unmatched. Study-wide findings and caveats: Relative to clonotypes present in all four donors, those not shared had lower generation probabilities. Sharing across four donors was seen in about 5% of naive CD4 clonotypes.

The clonotype comes from a man in his late teens or twenties in good health. Some clones in this sample may be carry-over from other donors' samples. The chain couples TRBV15 to TRBJ2-2; 9 bases agree with TRBD1. Sequenced input: memory CD4+ T cells from PBMCs. The subset was: CD45RA-negative fraction. The DNA of the CDR3 is TGTGCCACCGGGACAGGGAGCACCGGGGAGCTGTTTTTT. Its translation is CATGTGSTGELFF.